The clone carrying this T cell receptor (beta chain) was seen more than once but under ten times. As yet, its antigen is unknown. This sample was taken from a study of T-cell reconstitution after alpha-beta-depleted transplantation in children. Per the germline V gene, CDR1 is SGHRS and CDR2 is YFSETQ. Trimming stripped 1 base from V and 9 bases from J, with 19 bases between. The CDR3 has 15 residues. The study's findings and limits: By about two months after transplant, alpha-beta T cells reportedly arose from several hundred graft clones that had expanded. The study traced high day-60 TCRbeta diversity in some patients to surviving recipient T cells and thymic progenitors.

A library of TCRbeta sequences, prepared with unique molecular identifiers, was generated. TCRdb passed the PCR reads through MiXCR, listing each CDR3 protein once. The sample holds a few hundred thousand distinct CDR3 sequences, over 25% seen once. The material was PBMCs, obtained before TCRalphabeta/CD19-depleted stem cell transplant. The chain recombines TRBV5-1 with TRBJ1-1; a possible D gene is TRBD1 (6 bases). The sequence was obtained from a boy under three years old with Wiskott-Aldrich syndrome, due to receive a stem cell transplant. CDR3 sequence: CASSLMGGEGWKAFF. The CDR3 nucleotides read TGCGCCAGCAGCTTGATGGGGGGCGAGGGCTGGAAAGCTTTCTTT.